Listed below are T cell receptor beta chains from one sample, sequenced in a study of CD8 T cells in Susac syndrome. TCRdb reanalysed the immunoSEQ multiplex PCR reads using MiXCR and keeps one entry per CDR3 protein. This repertoire shows around 300,000 distinct CDR3 sequences, 70% to 90% found once; its top ten account for about 0.17%. Sequencing was carried out using CD8+ T cells from PBMCs. The source is a human donor with multiple sclerosis. The CDR3 runs from the conserved cysteine through the conserved F or W. D genes are given only for firm matches. Clone size is given for some rows only: seen once, a few or many times, or a class if the clone is expanded.

abundance	d_gene	v_gene	j_gene	CDR3nt	CDR3aa
.	.	TRBV7-9	TRBJ2-7	TGTGCCAGCAGCTTCGGACTGGACGGATCCTACGAGCAGTACTTC	CASSFGLDGSYEQYF
.	TRBD2	TRBV30	TRBJ2-7	TGTGCCTGGAGTTCTAGCGGGAGTCTCTACGAGCAGTACTTC	CAWSSSGSLYEQYF
.	.	TRBV20-1	TRBJ1-5	TGCAGTGCTAGGGTGTTGGGATATAGCAATCAGCCCCAGCATTTT	CSARVLGYSNQPQHF
.	TRBD1	TRBV11-2	TRBJ2-4	TGTGCCAGCAGCTTAGGGGGACAGACAAACATTCAGTACTTC	CASSLGGQTNIQYF
.	.	TRBV27	TRBJ2-7	TGTGCCAGCAGTTTTCGGTTTGGGGTTACCTACGAGCAGTACTTC	CASSFRFGVTYEQYF
.	.	TRBV28	TRBJ2-5	TGTGCCAGCAGTTTATTAAAAGAGGCTCGCGGGGTTGAGACCCAGTACTTC	CASSLLKEARGVETQYF
.	TRBD2	TRBV27	TRBJ2-7	TGTGCCAGCAAGATGGGGGGGACTTACGAGCAGTACTTC	CASKMGGTYEQYF
.	TRBD2	TRBV4-3	TRBJ2-7	TGCGCCAGCAGCCCAGCACGAGGGCGGGAGGGTCTGAACGAGCAGTACTTC	CASSPARGREGLNEQYF
.	TRBD1	TRBV9	TRBJ2-4	TGTGCCAGCAGCGTAGGAGGGACAGAAAACGACATTCAGTACTTC	CASSVGGTENDIQYF
.	TRBD2	TRBV13	TRBJ2-3	TGTGCCAGCAGCGGGGGGACTAGCGGCTACACAGATACGCAGTATTTT	CASSGGTSGYTDTQYF
.	.	TRBV4-1	TRBJ1-3	TGCGCCAGCAGCCCAAGCGACATGAGCTCTGGAAACACCATATATTTT	CASSPSDMSSGNTIYF
.	.	TRBV27	TRBJ2-4	TGTGCCAGCAGCGCATCATTAGCCAAAAACATTCAGTACTTC	CASSASLAKNIQYF
.	.	TRBV28	TRBJ2-3	TGTGCCAGCAATGCTGGGACACCTTCAGATACGCAGTATTTT	CASNAGTPSDTQYF
.	TRBD1	TRBV19	TRBJ2-1	TGTGCCAGTACGACAGGGTCCAATGAGCAGTTCTTC	CASTTGSNEQFF
.	TRBD1	TRBV7-9	TRBJ2-4	TGTGCCAGCAGCTTTGTGGGACAGGGGTACATTCAGTACTTC	CASSFVGQGYIQYF
few	.	TRBV4-1	TRBJ2-7	TGCGCCAGCAGCCAAGATCCGGGTTTGGGCGAGCAGTACTTC	CASSQDPGLGEQYF
.	.	TRBV20-1	TRBJ1-1	TGCAGTGCTGGCGGGGGCCGCCACACTGAAGCTTTCTTT	CSAGGGRHTEAFF
.	.	TRBV30	TRBJ2-3	TGTGCCTGGTCCCTGATGATTTCTAGCACAGATACGCAGTATTTT	CAWSLMISSTDTQYF
.	.	TRBV24-1	TRBJ2-6	TGTGCCACCAGTGATTTGTATAAGGGAGGTGGGGCCAACGTCCTGACTTTC	CATSDLYKGGGANVLTF
once	.	TRBV9	TRBJ2-2	TGTGCCAGCAGCGTTACTCTACAAGCCGGGGAGCTGTTTTTT	CASSVTLQAGELFF
.	.	TRBV5-6	TRBJ2-3	TGTGCCAGCAGCTGGAACGGTTGGCGTACCATCACAGATACGCAGTATTTT	CASSWNGWRTITDTQYF
.	TRBD2	TRBV27	TRBJ2-1	TGTGCCAGCACCCTGCTAGCGGGAGGGCCCCCCCATGAGCAGTTCTTC	CASTLLAGGPPHEQFF
.	TRBD2	TRBV6-1	TRBJ2-1	TGTGCCAGCAGGACTAGCGGGAGGCCCCTTAGCTCCTACAATGAGCAGTTCTTC	CASRTSGRPLSSYNEQFF
once	.	TRBV6-5	TRBJ2-2	TGTGCCAGCAGACTAGATACCGGGGAGCTGTTTTTT	CASRLDTGELFF
.	TRBD1	TRBV30	TRBJ1-4	TGTGCCTGGAGTACCGGGACAGGGTATGAAAAACTGTTTTTT	CAWSTGTGYEKLFF
.	.	TRBV7-9	TRBJ2-3	TGTGCCAGCAGACCCTTGTACCAGTCTAGCACAGATACGCAGTATTTT	CASRPLYQSSTDTQYF
once	.	TRBV28	TRBJ2-1	TGTGCCAGCACACCCATCCGGGAAAGGGACTACAATGAGCAGTTCTTC	CASTPIRERDYNEQFF
.	TRBD2	TRBV6-5	TRBJ2-7	TGTGCCACCATCCCGGGGCGGGAGGCAAATTACGAGCAGTACTTC	CATIPGREANYEQYF
.	TRBD1	TRBV6-2/TRBV6-3	TRBJ1-2	TGTGCCAGCAGTTACGTGGACAGGGCCGTCTATGGCTACACCTTC	CASSYVDRAVYGYTF
.	.	TRBV19	TRBJ1-1	TGTGCCACCCTAGTCCCCAGGGAGACGAACACTGAAGCTTTCTTT	CATLVPRETNTEAFF
.	TRBD2	TRBV20-1	TRBJ2-7	TGCAGTGCTTCAACGGGACTATCCTACGAGCAGTACTTC	CSASTGLSYEQYF
once	.	TRBV28	TRBJ1-2	TGTGCCAGCAGTTTCGGGGTAGGCTACACCTTC	CASSFGVGYTF
.	.	TRBV4-3	TRBJ2-7	TGCGCCAGCAGCCAAGTAGGAGGCGGGTTGGAGCAGTACTTC	CASSQVGGGLEQYF
.	TRBD1	TRBV4-1	TRBJ1-5	TGCGCCAGCAGCCAAGGACAGGGGGCCCCCAGCAATCAGCCCCAGCATTTT	CASSQGQGAPSNQPQHF
.	.	TRBV7-9	TRBJ2-3	TGTGCCAGCAGACCCAAGGCAGATACGCAGTATTTT	CASRPKADTQYF
.	.	TRBV5-4	TRBJ2-3	TGTGCCAGCAGCCCCGAGTGGGGGGAGGACACAGATACGCAGTATTTT	CASSPEWGEDTDTQYF
once	TRBD1	TRBV3-1	TRBJ1-3	TGTGCCAGCAGCCAAGATCTTGCGAGCTACACAGGGGGGGACACCATATATTTT	CASSQDLASYTGGDTIYF
.	.	TRBV19	TRBJ1-5	TGTGCCAGTAGTATAGTCATCGGTCAGCCCCAGCATTTT	CASSIVIGQPQHF
.	TRBD1	TRBV5-6	TRBJ2-7	TGTGCCAGCAACTGGAGGACGGGACAGGGAGGCAACGAGCAGTACTTC	CASNWRTGQGGNEQYF
.	TRBD1	TRBV18	TRBJ2-7	TGTGCCAGCTCACCAGAGATTAAAACAGGGGGCACCTACGAGCAGTACTTC	CASSPEIKTGGTYEQYF
once	.	TRBV30	TRBJ2-2	TGTGCCTGGAGTGATGACGACGGGGAGCTGTTTTTT	CAWSDDDGELFF
.	.	TRBV30	TRBJ2-5	TGTGCCTGGACCCACACAGGGAACCAAGAGACCCAGTACTTC	CAWTHTGNQETQYF
.	TRBD2	TRBV28	TRBJ2-1	TGTGCCAGCACCTACAGCGGGAGTAAAGACAATGAGCAGTTCTTC	CASTYSGSKDNEQFF
.	.	TRBV29-1	TRBJ2-5	TGCAGCGGCGCAATTCAGGGAAAGGAGACCCAGTACTTC	CSGAIQGKETQYF
once	.	TRBV6-1	TRBJ2-1	TGTGCCAGCAGTGAAATTCAAGGGAATGGAGGCAATGAGCAGTTCTTC	CASSEIQGNGGNEQFF
.	TRBD2	TRBV28	TRBJ2-2	TGTGCCAGCAGTCTAGCGGGAGGGACCTTCTCCGGGGAGCTGTTTTTT	CASSLAGGTFSGELFF
.	TRBD1	TRBV6-2/TRBV6-3	TRBJ2-5	TGTGCCAGCAGTTACAATCAGGACAGGAGAGATTGGACCCAGTACTTC	CASSYNQDRRDWTQYF
.	.	TRBV4-1	TRBJ2-2	TGCGCCAGCAGCCAAATCTCGAACACCGGGGAGCTGTTTTTT	CASSQISNTGELFF
.	.	TRBV27	TRBJ2-7	TGTGCCAGCAGTTTGAATGGGGACGAGCAGTACTTC	CASSLNGDEQYF